The rows below give T cell receptor beta chains drawn from one sample of a study of early T cells in non-severe SARS-CoV-2 infection. TCRdb used MiXCR to reprocess the 5' RACE reads, holding one entry per CDR3 protein. The sample has 88,000 or so distinct CDR3 sequences; 15% are singletons. Material for sequencing was whole blood. These receptors were obtained from an adult who was a healthcare worker with PCR-confirmed SARS-CoV-2 infection or an uninfected control (not recorded which). Both conserved end residues are part of each CDR3. D genes are given only for firm matches. Clone sizes are given selectively: once, few, many, or a class where the clone is expanded.

D,size,J,V,CDR3,DNA
-,-,TRBJ2-7,TRBV10-3,CAISQQEGYYEQYF,TGTGCCATCAGCCAACAGGAAGGGTACTACGAGCAGTACTTC
-,few,TRBJ2-7,TRBV28,CASSRPEYEQYF,TGTGCCAGCAGTAGACCTGAGTACGAGCAGTACTTC
-,many,TRBJ1-1,TRBV5-5,CASSLVYRRYTEAFF,TGTGCCAGCAGCTTGGTTTACAGGAGATACACTGAAGCTTTCTTT
TRBD1,few,TRBJ2-7,TRBV20-1,CSATGQAYEQYF,TGCAGTGCCACTGGACAGGCCTACGAGCAGTACTTC
-,-,TRBJ1-6,TRBV20-1,CSARHRGSSYNSPLHF,TGCAGTGCTAGACATCGGGGGAGCTCCTATAATTCACCCCTCCACTTT
TRBD2,few,TRBJ2-5,TRBV20-1,CSAKTSGRLGETQYF,TGCAGTGCAAAAACAAGCGGGAGGCTCGGTGAGACCCAGTACTTC
TRBD2,-,TRBJ2-1,TRBV7-9,CASSRGSISEQFF,TGTGCCAGCAGCCGCGGGAGCATTAGTGAGCAGTTCTTC
TRBD1,-,TRBJ2-1,TRBV11-2,CASRTGGGSFNEQFF,TGTGCCAGCAGAACAGGGGGCGGCTCTTTCAATGAGCAGTTCTTC
-,many,TRBJ1-1,TRBV30,CAWSDAGLSGAFF,TGTGCCTGGAGTGATGCTGGCTTAAGTGGAGCTTTCTTT
TRBD1,many,TRBJ1-4,TRBV6-5,CASSSLTGNREKLFF,TGTGCCAGCAGTTCCCTGACAGGGAATCGTGAAAAACTGTTTTTT
TRBD2,-,TRBJ2-7,TRBV13,CASSPRGWGLAGVSEQYF,TGTGCCAGCAGCCCAAGAGGTTGGGGACTAGCGGGAGTTTCCGAGCAGTACTTC